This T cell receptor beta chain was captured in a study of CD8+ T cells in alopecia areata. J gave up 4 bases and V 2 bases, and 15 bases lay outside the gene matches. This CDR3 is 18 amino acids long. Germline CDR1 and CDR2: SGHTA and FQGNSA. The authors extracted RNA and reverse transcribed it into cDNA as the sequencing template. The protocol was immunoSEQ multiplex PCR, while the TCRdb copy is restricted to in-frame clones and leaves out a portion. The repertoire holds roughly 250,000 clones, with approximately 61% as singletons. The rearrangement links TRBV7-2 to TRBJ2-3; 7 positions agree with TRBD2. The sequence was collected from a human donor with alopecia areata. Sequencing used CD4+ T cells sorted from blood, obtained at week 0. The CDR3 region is CASSLRGRGGLTSDTQYF. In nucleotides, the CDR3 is TGTGCCAGCAGCTTACGCGGTCGCGGGGGACTAACCTCAGATACGCAGTATTTT.